The source of this T cell receptor (beta chain) is a study of control samples from healthy donors and cancer patients. Profiling relied on immunoSEQ multiplex PCR, and the TCRdb table lists in-frame clones only, not all of them. The sample carries some 77,000 clones, around nine tenths recorded once. V gave up 3 bases and J gave up 1 base, with 12 bases separating them. In germline, CDR1 is WNHNN, CDR2 SYGVQD (reference sequence). This CDR3 contains 16 residues. The chain combines TRBV10-1 with TRBJ1-4, with D perhaps matching TRBD1 (5 bases). The receptor was derived from a woman aged 60-70 years in good health. The sample comprised blood. CDR3 sequence reads: CASSDSGALTNEKLFF. CDR3 DNA sequence: TGCGCCAGCAGTGATTCCGGGGCTTTAACTAATGAAAAACTGTTTTTT.